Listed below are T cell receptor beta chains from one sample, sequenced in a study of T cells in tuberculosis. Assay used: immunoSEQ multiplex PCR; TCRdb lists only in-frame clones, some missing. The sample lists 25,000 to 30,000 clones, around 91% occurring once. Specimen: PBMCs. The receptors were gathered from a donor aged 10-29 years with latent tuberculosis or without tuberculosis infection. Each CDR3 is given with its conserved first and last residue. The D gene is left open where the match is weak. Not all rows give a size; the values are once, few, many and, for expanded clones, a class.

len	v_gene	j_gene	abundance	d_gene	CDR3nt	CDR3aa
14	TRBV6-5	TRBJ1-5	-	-	TGTGCCAGCAGCCCAGGATCTAGCAATCAGCCCCAGCATTTT	CASSPGSSNQPQHF
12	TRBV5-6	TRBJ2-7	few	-	TGTGCCAGCAGCGTCGGCAGGTACGAGCAGTACTTC	CASSVGRYEQYF
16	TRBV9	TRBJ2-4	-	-	TGTGCCAGCAGCGTAGGAGGCAGCCCCGCCAAAAACATTCAGTACTTC	CASSVGGSPAKNIQYF
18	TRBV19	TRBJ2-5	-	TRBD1	TGTGCCAGTAGTATAGGTTTCGGGCCCGGGACAGGAGGACAGACCCAGTACTTC	CASSIGFGPGTGGQTQYF
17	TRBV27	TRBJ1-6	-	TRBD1	TGTGCCAGCAGTTTAATGCCCCCGGGACAGGGGAGTTCACCCCTCCACTTT	CASSLMPPGQGSSPLHF
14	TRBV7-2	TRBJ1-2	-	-	TGTGCCAGCAGCTCGACAGGTACTAACTATGGCTACACCTTC	CASSSTGTNYGYTF
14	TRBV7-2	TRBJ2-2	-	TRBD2	TGTGCCAGCAGCTTATGGGGGGGGACCGGGGAGCTGTTTTTT	CASSLWGGTGELFF
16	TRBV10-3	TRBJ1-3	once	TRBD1	TGTGCCATCAGTAAGACAGGGACGGGCTCTGGAAACACCATATATTTT	CAISKTGTGSGNTIYF
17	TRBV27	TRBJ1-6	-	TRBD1	TGTGCCAGCAGTTGGGGGCCGGGACAGGGCCAAAATTCACCCCTCCACTTT	CASSWGPGQGQNSPLHF
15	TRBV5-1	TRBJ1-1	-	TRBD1	TGCGCCAGCAGCTTGGCCGGCCAGGGGGACACTGAAGCTTTCTTT	CASSLAGQGDTEAFF
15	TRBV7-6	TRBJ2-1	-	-	TGTGCCAGCAGCCCAGAGGGTAGCGAGACGAATGAGCAGTTCTTC	CASSPEGSETNEQFF
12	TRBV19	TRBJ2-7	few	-	TGTGCCAGTAGCGCACAGGGTTACGAGCAGTACTTC	CASSAQGYEQYF
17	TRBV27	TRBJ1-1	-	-	TGTGCCAGCAGTTTAACGGCAGTAAGCAGGGCCAACACTGAAGCTTTCTTT	CASSLTAVSRANTEAFF
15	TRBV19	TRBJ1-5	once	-	TGTGCCAGTAGTATAACAGCAGGGGCAGGGCAGCCCCAGCATTTT	CASSITAGAGQPQHF
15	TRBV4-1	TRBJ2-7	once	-	TGCGCCAGCAGTAATCCCGGGACTGGATACTACGAGCAGTACTTC	CASSNPGTGYYEQYF
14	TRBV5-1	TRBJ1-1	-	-	TGCGCCAGCAGCTTGTCCCTCTACGGGACTGAAGCTTTCTTT	CASSLSLYGTEAFF
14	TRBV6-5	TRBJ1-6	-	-	TGTGCCAGCACCTCGTCGGGGGTTGATTCACCCCTCCACTTT	CASTSSGVDSPLHF
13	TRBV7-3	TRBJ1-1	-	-	TGTGCCAGCAGCCCCGGGTGGAACACTGAAGCTTTCTTT	CASSPGWNTEAFF
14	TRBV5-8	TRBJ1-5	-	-	TGTGCCAGCAGCTTCCCGCAGGGGAATCAGCCCCAGCATTTT	CASSFPQGNQPQHF
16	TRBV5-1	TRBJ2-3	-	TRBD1	TGCGCCAGCAGCTTGGGGGACAGTGGGAGCACAGATACGCAGTATTTT	CASSLGDSGSTDTQYF
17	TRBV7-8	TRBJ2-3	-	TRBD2	TGTGCCAGCAGTCTTGGCCTCCGGGGGGGCGGAACAGATACGCAGTATTTT	CASSLGLRGGGTDTQYF
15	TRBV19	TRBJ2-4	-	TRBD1	TGTGCCAGTAGTAGGGACAGGGGACTTAAAAACATTCAGTACTTC	CASSRDRGLKNIQYF
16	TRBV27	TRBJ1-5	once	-	TGTGCCAGCAGTTTAAAAGCAGGGGCCCTCAATCAGCCCCAGCATTTT	CASSLKAGALNQPQHF
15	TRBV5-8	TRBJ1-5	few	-	TGTGCCAGCAGCACAAGGCTAGGAGGCAATCAGCCCCAGCATTTT	CASSTRLGGNQPQHF
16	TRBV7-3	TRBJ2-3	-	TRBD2	TGTGCCAGCAGCTGGACTAGCGGGAGGGGCATGGATACGCAGTATTTT	CASSWTSGRGMDTQYF
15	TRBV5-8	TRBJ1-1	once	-	TGTGCCAGCAGCTTAACAGGACCCCAACACACTGAAGCTTTCTTT	CASSLTGPQHTEAFF